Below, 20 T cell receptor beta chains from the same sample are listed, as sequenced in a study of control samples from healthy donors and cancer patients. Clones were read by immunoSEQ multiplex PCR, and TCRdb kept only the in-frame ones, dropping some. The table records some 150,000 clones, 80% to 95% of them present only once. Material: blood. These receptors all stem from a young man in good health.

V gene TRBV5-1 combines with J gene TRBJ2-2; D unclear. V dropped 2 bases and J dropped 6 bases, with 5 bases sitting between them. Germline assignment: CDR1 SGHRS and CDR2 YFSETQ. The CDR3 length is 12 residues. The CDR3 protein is CASSFVAGELFF. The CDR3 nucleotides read TGCGCCAGCAGCTTTGTTGCCGGGGAGCTGTTTTTT.

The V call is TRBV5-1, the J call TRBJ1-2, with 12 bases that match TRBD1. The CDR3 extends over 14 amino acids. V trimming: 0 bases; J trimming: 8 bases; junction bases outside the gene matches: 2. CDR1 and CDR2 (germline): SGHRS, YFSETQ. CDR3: CASSLAGTGGGYTF. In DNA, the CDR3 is TGCGCCAGCAGCTTGGCCGGGACAGGGGGCGGCTACACCTTC.

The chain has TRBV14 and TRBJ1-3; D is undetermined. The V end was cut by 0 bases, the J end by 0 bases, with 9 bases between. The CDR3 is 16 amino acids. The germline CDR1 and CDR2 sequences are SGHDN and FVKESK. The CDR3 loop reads CASSQETSISGNTIYF. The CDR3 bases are TGTGCCAGCAGCCAAGAAACGTCTATCTCTGGAAACACCATATATTTT.

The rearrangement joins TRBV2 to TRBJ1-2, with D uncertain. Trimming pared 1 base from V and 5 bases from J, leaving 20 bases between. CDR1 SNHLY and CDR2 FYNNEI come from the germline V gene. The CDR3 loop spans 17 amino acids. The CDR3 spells CASSEDLDGRFPYGYTF. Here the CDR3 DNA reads TGTGCCAGCAGTGAAGACCTGGACGGTCGCTTCCCTTATGGCTACACCTTC.

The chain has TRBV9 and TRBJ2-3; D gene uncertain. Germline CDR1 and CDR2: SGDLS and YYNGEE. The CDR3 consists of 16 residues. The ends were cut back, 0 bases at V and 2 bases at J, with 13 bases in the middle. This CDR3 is CASSVAGQEITDTQYF. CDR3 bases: TGTGCCAGCAGCGTAGCGGGTCAGGAGATCACAGATACGCAGTATTTT.

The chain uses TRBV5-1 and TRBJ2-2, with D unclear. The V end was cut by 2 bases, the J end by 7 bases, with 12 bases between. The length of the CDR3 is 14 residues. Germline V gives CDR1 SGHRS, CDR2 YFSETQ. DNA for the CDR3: TGCGCCAGCAGCTTAGGTGGGTCGAACGGGGAGCTGTTTTTT. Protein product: CASSLGGSNGELFF. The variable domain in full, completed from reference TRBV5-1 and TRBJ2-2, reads KAGVTQTPRYLIKTRGQQVTLSCSPISGHRSVSWYQQTPGQGLQFLFEYFSETQRNKGNFPGRFSGRQFSNSRSEMNVSTLELGDSALYLCASSLGGSNGELFFGEGSRLTVL.

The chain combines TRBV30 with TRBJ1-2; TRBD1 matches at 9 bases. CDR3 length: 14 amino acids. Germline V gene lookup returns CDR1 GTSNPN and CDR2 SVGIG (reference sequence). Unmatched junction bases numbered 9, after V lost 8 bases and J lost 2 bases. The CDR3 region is CASRDGTGNYGYTF. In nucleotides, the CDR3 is TGTGCCAGCCGAGACGGGACAGGGAACTATGGCTACACCTTC.

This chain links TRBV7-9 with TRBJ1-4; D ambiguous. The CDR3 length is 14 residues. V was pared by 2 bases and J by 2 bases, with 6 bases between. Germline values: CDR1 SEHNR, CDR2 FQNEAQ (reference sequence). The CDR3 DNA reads TGTGCCAGCAGCTTACTTACGACTAATGAAAAACTGTTTTTT. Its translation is CASSLLTTNEKLFF.

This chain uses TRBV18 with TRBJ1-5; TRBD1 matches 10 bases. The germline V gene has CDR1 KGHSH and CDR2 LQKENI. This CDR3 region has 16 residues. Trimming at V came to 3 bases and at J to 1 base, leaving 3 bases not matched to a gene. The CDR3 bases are TGTGCCAGCTCACCGACAGGGGGCAGGAGCAATCAGCCCCAGCATTTT. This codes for CASSPTGGRSNQPQHF.

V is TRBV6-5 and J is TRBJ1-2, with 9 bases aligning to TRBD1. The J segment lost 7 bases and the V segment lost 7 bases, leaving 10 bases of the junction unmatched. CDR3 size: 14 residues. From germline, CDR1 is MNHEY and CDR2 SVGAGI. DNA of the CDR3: TGTGCCAGCACACCCTCAACAGGGGGCTTTGGCTACACCTTC. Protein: CASTPSTGGFGYTF.

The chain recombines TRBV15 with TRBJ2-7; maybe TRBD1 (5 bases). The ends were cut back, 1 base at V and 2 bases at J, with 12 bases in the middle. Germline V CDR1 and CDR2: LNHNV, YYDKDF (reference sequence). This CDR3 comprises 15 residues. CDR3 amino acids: CATSRVVTGAYEQYF. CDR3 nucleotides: TGTGCCACCAGCAGAGTTGTAACAGGAGCCTACGAGCAGTACTTC.

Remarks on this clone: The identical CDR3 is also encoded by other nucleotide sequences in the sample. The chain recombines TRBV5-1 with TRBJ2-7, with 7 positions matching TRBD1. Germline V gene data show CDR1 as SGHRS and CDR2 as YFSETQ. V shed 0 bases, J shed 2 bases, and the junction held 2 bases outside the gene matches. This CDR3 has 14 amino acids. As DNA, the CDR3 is TGCGCCAGCAGCTTGGGACAGGGACCCTACGAGCAGTACTTC. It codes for CASSLGQGPYEQYF.

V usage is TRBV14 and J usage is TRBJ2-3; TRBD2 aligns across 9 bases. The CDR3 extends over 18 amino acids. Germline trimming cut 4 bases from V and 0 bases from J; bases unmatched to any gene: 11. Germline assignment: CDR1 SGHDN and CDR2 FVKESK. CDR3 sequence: CASSLMGLRGGSTDTQYF. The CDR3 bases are TGTGCCAGCAGCCTTATGGGTCTGCGGGGGGGAAGCACAGATACGCAGTATTTT.

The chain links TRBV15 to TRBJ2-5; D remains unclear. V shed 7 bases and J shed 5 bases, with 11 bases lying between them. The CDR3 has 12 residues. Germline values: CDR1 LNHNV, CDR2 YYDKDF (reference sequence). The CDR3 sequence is CATTVLRETQYF. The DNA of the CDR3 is TGTGCCACCACCGTCTTGAGGGAGACCCAGTACTTC. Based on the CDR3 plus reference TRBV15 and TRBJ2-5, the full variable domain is DAMVIQNPRYQVTQFGKPVTLSCSQTLNHNVMYWYQQKSSQAPKLLFHYYDKDFNNEADTPDNFQSRRPNTSFCFLDIRSPGLGDTAMYLCATTVLRETQYFGPGTRLLVL.

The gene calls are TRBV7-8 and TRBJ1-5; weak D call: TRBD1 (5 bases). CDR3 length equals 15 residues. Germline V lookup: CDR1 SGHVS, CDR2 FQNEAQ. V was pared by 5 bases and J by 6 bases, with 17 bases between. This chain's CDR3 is CASSPGRFEGQPQHF. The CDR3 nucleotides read TGTGCCAGCAGCCCAGGGCGTTTTGAAGGTCAGCCCCAGCATTTT.

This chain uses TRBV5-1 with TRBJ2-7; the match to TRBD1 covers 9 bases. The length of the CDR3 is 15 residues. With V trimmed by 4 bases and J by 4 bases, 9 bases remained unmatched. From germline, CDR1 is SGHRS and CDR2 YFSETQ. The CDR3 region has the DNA TGCGCCAGCAGCAACACAGGGGGCCCGACTTACGAGCAGTACTTC. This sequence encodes CASSNTGGPTYEQYF.

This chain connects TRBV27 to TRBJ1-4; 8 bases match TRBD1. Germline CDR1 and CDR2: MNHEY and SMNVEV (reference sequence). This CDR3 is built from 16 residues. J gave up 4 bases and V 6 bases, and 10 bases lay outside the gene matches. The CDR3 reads CASRGTRTGINEKLFF. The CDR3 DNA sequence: TGTGCCAGCAGGGGAACCCGGACAGGGATTAATGAAAAACTGTTTTTT.

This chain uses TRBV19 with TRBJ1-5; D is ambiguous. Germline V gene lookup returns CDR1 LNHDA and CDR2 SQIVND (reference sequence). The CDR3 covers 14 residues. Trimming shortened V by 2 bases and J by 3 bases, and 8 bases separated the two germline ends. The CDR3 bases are TGTGCCAGTAGTATACGAGGATACAATCAGCCCCAGCATTTT. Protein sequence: CASSIRGYNQPQHF.

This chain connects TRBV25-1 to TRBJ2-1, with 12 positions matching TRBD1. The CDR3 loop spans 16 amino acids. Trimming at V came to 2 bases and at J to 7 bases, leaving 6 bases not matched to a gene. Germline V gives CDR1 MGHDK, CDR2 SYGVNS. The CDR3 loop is CASSEPGQGARNEQFF. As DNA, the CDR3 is TGTGCCAGCAGTGAACCGGGACAGGGGGCTCGGAATGAGCAGTTCTTC. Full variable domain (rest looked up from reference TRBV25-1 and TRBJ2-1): EADIYQTPRYLVIGTGKKITLECSQTMGHDKMYWYQQDPGMELHLIHYSYGVNSTEKGDLSSESTVSRIRTEHFPLTLESARPSHTSQYLCASSEPGQGARNEQFFGPGTRLTVL.

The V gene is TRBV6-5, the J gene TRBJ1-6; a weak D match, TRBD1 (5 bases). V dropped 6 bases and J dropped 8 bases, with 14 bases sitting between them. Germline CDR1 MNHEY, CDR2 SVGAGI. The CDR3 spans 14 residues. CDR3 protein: CASRTQGVHSPLHF. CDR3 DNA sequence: TGTGCCAGCAGAACCCAGGGAGTTCATTCACCCCTCCACTTT.